The sequence of this T cell receptor (beta chain) was determined in a study of OX40 agonist ivuxolimab in advanced cancers. Libraries were prepared by immunoSEQ multiplex PCR; TCRdb keeps only in-frame clonotypes and omits some of them. Of some 35,000 clones listed, 60% to 85% were seen once; the top ten hold less than 30%. Note on this clone: The antigen is undetermined.

The germline V and J ends were trimmed by 0 bases and 5 bases, with 4 bases remaining between them. CDR3 length: 12 residues. CDR1 is SGDLS and CDR2 is YYNGEE in the germline V gene. Study results and caveats: The CD4+ and CD8+ T cells in the blood had expanded clonally by week 6 at 0.1 to 3.0 mg/kg. The average count of expanded clones was higher among CD8+ T cells than among CD4+.

The sequence came from an adult with an advanced solid tumor such as melanoma, head and neck, liver or kidney cancer. Specimen: CD4+ or CD8+ T cells sorted from blood, collected in a trial of the OX40 agonist ivuxolimab. This chain connects TRBV9 to TRBJ2-3; D unresolved. The DNA for the CDR3 is TGTGCCAGCAGCGTAGTGGGAGATACGCAGTATTTT. Translated, it gives CASSVVGDTQYF.